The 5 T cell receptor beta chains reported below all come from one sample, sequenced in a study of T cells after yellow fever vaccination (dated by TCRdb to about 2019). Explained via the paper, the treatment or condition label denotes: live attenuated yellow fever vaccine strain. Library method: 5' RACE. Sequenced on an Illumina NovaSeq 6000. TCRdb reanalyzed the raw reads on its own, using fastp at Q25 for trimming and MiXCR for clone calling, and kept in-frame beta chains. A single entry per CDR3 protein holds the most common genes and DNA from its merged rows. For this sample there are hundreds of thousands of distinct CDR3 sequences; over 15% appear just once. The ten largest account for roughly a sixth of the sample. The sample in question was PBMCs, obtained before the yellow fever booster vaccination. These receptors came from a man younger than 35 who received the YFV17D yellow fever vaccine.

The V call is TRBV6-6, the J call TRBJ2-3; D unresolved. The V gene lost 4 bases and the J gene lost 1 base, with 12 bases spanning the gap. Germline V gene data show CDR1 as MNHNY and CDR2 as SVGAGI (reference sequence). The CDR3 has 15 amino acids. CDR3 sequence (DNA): TGTGCCAGCAGTTCCTCAACACGACGCACAGATACGCAGTATTTT. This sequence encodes CASSSSTRRTDTQYF.

The CDR3 DNA sequence: TGTGCCAGCAGCTTTGGGGGACTTCGGCCAGATGAGCAGTTCTTC. It translates to CASSFGGLRPDEQFF. The rearrangement joins TRBV7-9 to TRBJ2-1; TRBD2 might be the D (6 bases). The CDR3 consists of 15 residues. The germline V gene has CDR1 SEHNR and CDR2 FQNEAQ (reference sequence). Trimming pared 3 bases from V and 8 bases from J, leaving 17 bases between.

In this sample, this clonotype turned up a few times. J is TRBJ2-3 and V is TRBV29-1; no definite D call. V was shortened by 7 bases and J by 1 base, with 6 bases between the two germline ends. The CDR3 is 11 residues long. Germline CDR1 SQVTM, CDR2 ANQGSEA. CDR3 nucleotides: TGCAGCGGCGGCCGCACAGATACGCAGTATTTT. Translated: CSGGRTDTQYF.

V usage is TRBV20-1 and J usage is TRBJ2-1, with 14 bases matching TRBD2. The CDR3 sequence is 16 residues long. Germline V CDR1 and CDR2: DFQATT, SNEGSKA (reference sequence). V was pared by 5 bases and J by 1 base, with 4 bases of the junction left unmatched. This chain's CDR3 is CSAHGTSGGSYNEQFF. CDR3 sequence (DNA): TGCAGTGCTCATGGGACTAGCGGGGGTTCCTACAATGAGCAGTTCTTC.

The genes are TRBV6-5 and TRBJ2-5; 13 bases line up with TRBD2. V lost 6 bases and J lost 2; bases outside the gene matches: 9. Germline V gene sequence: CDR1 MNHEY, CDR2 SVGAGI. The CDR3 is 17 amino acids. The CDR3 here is CASRSGTSGETQETQYF. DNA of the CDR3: TGTGCCAGCAGGTCCGGGACTAGCGGGGAGACTCAAGAGACCCAGTACTTC.